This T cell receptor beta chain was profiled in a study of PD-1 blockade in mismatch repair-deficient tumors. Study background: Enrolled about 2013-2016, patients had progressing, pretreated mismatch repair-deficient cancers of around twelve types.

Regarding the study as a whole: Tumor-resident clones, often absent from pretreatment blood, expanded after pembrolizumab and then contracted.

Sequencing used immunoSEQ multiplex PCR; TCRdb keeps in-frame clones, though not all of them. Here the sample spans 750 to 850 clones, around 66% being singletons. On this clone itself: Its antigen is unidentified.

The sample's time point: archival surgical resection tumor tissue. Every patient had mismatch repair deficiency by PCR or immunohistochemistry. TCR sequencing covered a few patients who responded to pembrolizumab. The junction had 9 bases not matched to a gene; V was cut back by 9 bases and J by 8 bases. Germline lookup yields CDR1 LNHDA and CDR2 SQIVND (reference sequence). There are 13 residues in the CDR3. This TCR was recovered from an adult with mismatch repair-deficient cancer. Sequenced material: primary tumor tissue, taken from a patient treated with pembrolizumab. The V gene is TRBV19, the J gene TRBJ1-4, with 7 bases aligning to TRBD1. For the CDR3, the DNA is TGTGCCAGCACGGAGGGGGCGGGAGAAAAACTGTTTTTT. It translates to CASTEGAGEKLFF.